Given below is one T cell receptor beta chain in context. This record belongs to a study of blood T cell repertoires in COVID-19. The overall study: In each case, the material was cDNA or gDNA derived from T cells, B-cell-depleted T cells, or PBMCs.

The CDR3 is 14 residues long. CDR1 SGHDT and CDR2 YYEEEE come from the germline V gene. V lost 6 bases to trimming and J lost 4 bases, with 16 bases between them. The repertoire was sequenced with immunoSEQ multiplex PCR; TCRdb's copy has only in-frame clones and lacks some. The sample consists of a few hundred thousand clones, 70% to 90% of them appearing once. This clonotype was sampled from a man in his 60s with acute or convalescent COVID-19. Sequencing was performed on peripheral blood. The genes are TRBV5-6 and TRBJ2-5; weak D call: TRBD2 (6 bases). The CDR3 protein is CASTVPGDGETQYF. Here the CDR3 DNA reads TGTGCCAGCACCGTCCCGGGGGATGGAGAGACCCAGTACTTC. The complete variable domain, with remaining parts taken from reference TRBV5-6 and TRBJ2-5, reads DAGVTQSPTHLIKTRGQQVTLRCSPKSGHDTVSWYQQALGQGPQFIFQYYEEEERQRGNFPDRFSGHQFPNYSSELNVNALLLGDSALYLCASTVPGDGETQYFGPGTRLLVL.